The 30 T cell receptor beta chains below come from one sample, sequenced in a study of cytomegalovirus exposure and HLA in healthy donors. Profiled with immunoSEQ multiplex PCR; TCRdb holds only in-frame clones, not every one. The data show over 55,000 clones, approximately 96% seen once. Sequencing was carried out using PBMCs. These receptors were obtained from a man younger than 35 in good health and CMV-seronegative.

The chain uses TRBV28 and TRBJ2-1; no definite D call. The CDR3 consists of 14 residues. Germline V CDR1 and CDR2: MDHEN, SYDVKM. V was trimmed by 2 bases and J by 7 bases, leaving 12 bases between them. This CDR3 is CASSLALGRNEQFF. CDR3 in DNA: TGTGCCAGCAGTTTAGCGCTAGGCCGTAATGAGCAGTTCTTC. Full variable domain (outside the CDR3, taken from reference TRBV28 and TRBJ2-1): DVKVTQSSRYLVKRTGEKVFLECVQDMDHENMFWYRQDPGLGLRLIYFSYDVKMKEKGDIPEGYSVSREKKERFSLILESASTNQTSMYLCASSLALGRNEQFFGPGTRLTVL.

The chain recombines TRBV15 with TRBJ2-4, with TRBD2 as a possible D gene (5 bases). Trimming left V 5 bases short and J 3 bases short, with 11 bases between. This CDR3 is 14 amino acids long. Germline V gene sequence: CDR1 LNHNV, CDR2 YYDKDF (reference sequence). CDR3 nucleotide sequence: TGTGCCACCAGCCTCGGACTTAGCAAAAACATTCAGTACTTC. As protein: CATSLGLSKNIQYF.

This sequence joins TRBV4-3 and TRBJ2-7; D is possibly TRBD2 (5 bases). Per germline, CDR1 LGHNA and CDR2 YSLEER. Between the trimmed V and J ends, which lost 0 bases and 2 bases, there was a span of 14 bases. CDR3 length equals 16 residues. In DNA form, the CDR3 reads TGCGCCAGCAGCCAAGACCCTAGTGGGAGCGCCTACGAGCAGTACTTC. Translated, it gives CASSQDPSGSAYEQYF.

In this sample, this clone turned up once. This sequence joins TRBV6-1 and TRBJ2-3; 14 bases are a match to TRBD2. The junction had 8 bases not matched to a gene; V was cut back by 8 bases and J by 7 bases. Germline-derived CDR1 and CDR2 are MNHNS and SASEGT. This CDR3 region has 15 residues. CDR3 amino acids: CASARLAGGPHTQYF. DNA for the CDR3: TGTGCCAGCGCAAGACTAGCGGGAGGGCCACATACGCAGTATTTT.

The CDR3 loop is CASSPMTGGETQYF. For the CDR3, the DNA is TGTGCCAGCAGCCCTATGACAGGGGGGGAGACCCAGTACTTC. The gene calls are TRBV7-2 and TRBJ2-5, with TRBD1 matching over 9 bases. In germline, CDR1 is SGHTA, CDR2 FQGNSA. The CDR3 spans 14 residues. V dropped 5 bases and J dropped 5; count of bases not matched to a gene: 6.

The V gene is TRBV13, the J gene TRBJ2-1; a weak D match, TRBD2 (6 bases). Trimming pared 4 bases from V and 4 bases from J, leaving 11 bases between. This CDR3 has 14 residues. Germline CDR1 and CDR2: PRHDT and FYEKMQ (reference sequence). The CDR3 coding sequence is TGTGCCAGCAGCTCAGGACTATTGTACAATGAGCAGTTCTTC. This sequence encodes CASSSGLLYNEQFF.

The rearrangement links TRBV18 to TRBJ2-3; D is uncertain. Per the germline V gene, CDR1 is KGHSH and CDR2 is LQKENI. The length of the CDR3 is 11 residues. Trimming pared 2 bases from V and 7 bases from J, leaving 4 bases between. CDR3 region: CASSPVNTQYF. The DNA of the CDR3 is TGTGCCAGCTCACCAGTAAATACGCAGTATTTT.

The chain couples TRBV10-3 to TRBJ2-7; 12 bases line up with TRBD2. The CDR3 spans 14 residues. Trimming at V came to 5 bases and at J to 5 bases, leaving 4 bases not matched to a gene. Looked up from germline, CDR1 is ENHRY and CDR2 is SYGVKD. The CDR3 nucleotides read TGTGCCATCAGTATGACTAGCGGGAGCGACGAGCAGTACTTC. Translating it yields CAISMTSGSDEQYF.

The chain carries TRBV5-6 and TRBJ2-2, with 7 bases fitting TRBD2. Germline CDR1 and CDR2: SGHDT and YYEEEE. Germline trimming cut 5 bases from V and 0 bases from J; bases unmatched to any gene: 13. The CDR3 has 18 residues. The CDR3 coding sequence is TGTGCCAGCAGTCGGGGGGTCGGGCTAGCGTCGAACACCGGGGAGCTGTTTTTT. Protein: CASSRGVGLASNTGELFF.

The V call is TRBV30, the J call TRBJ2-7; 11 bases are shared with TRBD2. The ends lost 2 bases at V and 5 bases at J; junction bases unmatched: 2. Per germline, CDR1 GTSNPN and CDR2 SVGIG (reference sequence). The CDR3 covers 13 residues. CDR3 in DNA: TGTGCCTGGAGTAGACTAGCGGGAAACGAGCAGTACTTC. Its protein is CAWSRLAGNEQYF.

This chain joins TRBV7-9 and TRBJ2-7, with 9 bases matching TRBD2. This CDR3 comprises 19 residues. The V gene's germline CDR1 is SEHNR and CDR2 FQNEAQ (reference sequence). J was trimmed by 0 bases and V by 4 bases; bases with no gene match: 16. In DNA, the CDR3 is TGTGCCAGCAGCTCGAACCTGGGACTAGCCGGAACGCCCTCCTACGAGCAGTACTTC. It is translated as CASSSNLGLAGTPSYEQYF.

The chain is built from TRBV14 and TRBJ2-7; perhaps TRBD2 as D (7 bases). The germline V gene has CDR1 SGHDN and CDR2 FVKESK. The CDR3 is made up of 23 amino acids. V was shortened by 4 bases and J by 0 bases, with 37 bases between the two germline ends. CDR3: CASSLTLGALHREGGRSSYEQYF. The CDR3 bases are TGTGCCAGCAGCCTCACCCTGGGAGCACTCCACAGGGAGGGTGGACGGAGCTCCTACGAGCAGTACTTC.

This rearrangement joins TRBV28 to TRBJ1-2; 8 positions match TRBD1. CDR3 length: 16 amino acids. V shed 2 bases and J 3 bases; nucleotides not matched to a gene: 8. Germline V CDR1 and CDR2: MDHEN, SYDVKM. The CDR3 is CASSLVSGGAYYGYTF. As DNA, the CDR3 is TGTGCCAGCAGTTTAGTCTCAGGGGGCGCTTACTATGGCTACACCTTC.

V and J are TRBV4-1 and TRBJ1-3, with no clear D. The CDR3 consists of 16 residues. V lost 1 base and J lost 0, with 10 bases in between. CDR1 is MGHRA, CDR2 YSYEKL, per germline. CDR3 in amino acids: CASSQARSVSGNTIYF. CDR3 nucleotide sequence: TGCGCCAGCAGCCAAGCACGGTCCGTCTCTGGAAACACCATATATTTT.

The chain carries TRBV25-1 and TRBJ1-5; a weak D match, TRBD1 (6 bases). Germline V gives CDR1 MGHDK, CDR2 SYGVNS. CDR3 length equals 16 residues. V lost 1 base and J lost 4, with 14 bases in between. The CDR3 nucleotides are TGTGCCAGCAGTGAATCTGGGGGGGCTTCAAATCAGCCCCAGCATTTT. This codes for CASSESGGASNQPQHF. The full variable domain, completed using reference TRBV25-1 and TRBJ1-5, is EADIYQTPRYLVIGTGKKITLECSQTMGHDKMYWYQQDPGMELHLIHYSYGVNSTEKGDLSSESTVSRIRTEHFPLTLESARPSHTSQYLCASSESGGASNQPQHFGDGTRLSIL.

The V and J genes are TRBV11-1 and TRBJ2-7, with 7 positions matching TRBD1. The CDR3 sequence is 14 residues long. The V gene's germline CDR1 is SGHAT and CDR2 FQDESV (reference sequence). V was clipped by 8 bases and J by 0 bases; unmatched bases: 7. In nucleotides, the CDR3 is TGTGCCAGCCGAACGACAGGGAGCTCCTACGAGCAGTACTTC. As protein: CASRTTGSSYEQYF.

V is TRBV7-9 and J is TRBJ1-1, with D perhaps matching TRBD1 (6 bases). The V end was cut by 4 bases, the J end by 4 bases, with 13 bases between. The CDR3 consists of 14 residues. Germline V gives CDR1 SEHNR, CDR2 FQNEAQ (reference sequence). The DNA of the CDR3 is TGTGCCAGCAGCTCTGGAGGGGGGGTCACTGAAGCTTTCTTT. The encoded protein is CASSSGGGVTEAFF.

The CDR3 loop is CASSVSGKNTGELFF. DNA of the CDR3: TGTGCCAGCAGCGTGTCAGGAAAGAACACCGGGGAGCTGTTTTTT. V is TRBV9 and J is TRBJ2-2, with D hard to call. The CDR3 totals 15 residues. V lost 2 bases to trimming and J lost 1 base, with 9 bases between them. Per germline, CDR1 SGDLS and CDR2 YYNGEE.

This clone was detected once. This chain joins TRBV11-2 and TRBJ1-3, with 7 nucleotides matching TRBD1. Trimming removed 5 bases from V and 1 base from J; junction bases left unmatched: 2. CDR3 length equals 14 residues. Germline V CDR1 and CDR2: SGHAT, FQNNGV. In DNA form, the CDR3 reads TGTGCCAGCAGCCGGGGACAGTCTGGAAACACCATATATTTT. It specifies CASSRGQSGNTIYF.

The V gene is TRBV7-2, the J gene TRBJ2-7; 8 bases fit TRBD1. J lost 2 bases, V lost 0 bases, and 3 bases had no gene match. There are 15 residues in the CDR3. Germline loops: CDR1 SGHTA, CDR2 FQGNSA. The CDR3 DNA is TGTGCCAGCAGCTTAGCCGGGACAGGTCCCTACGAGCAGTACTTC. Translating it yields CASSLAGTGPYEQYF.

J is TRBJ2-5 and V is TRBV12-5, with TRBD2 as a possible D gene (5 bases). The CDR3 consists of 13 residues. CDR1 LGHNT and CDR2 FRNRAP come from the germline V gene. Trimming pared 5 bases from V and 2 bases from J, leaving 9 bases between. The CDR3 protein is CASGTGSQETQYF. DNA for the CDR3: TGTGCTAGTGGTACGGGATCACAAGAGACCCAGTACTTC.

The V gene is TRBV18, the J gene TRBJ2-7, with TRBD2 matching 8 bases. Looked up from germline, CDR1 is KGHSH and CDR2 is LQKENI. V shed 6 bases, J shed 2 bases, and the junction held 9 bases outside the gene matches. The CDR3 sequence is 15 residues long. The CDR3 DNA reads TGTGCCAGCTCCCAATTTGGACTAGCCACCTACGAGCAGTACTTC. As protein: CASSQFGLATYEQYF.

This rearrangement joins TRBV28 to TRBJ2-7; TRBD1 matches at 7 bases. V lost 5 bases, J lost 3 bases, and 16 bases stayed unmatched. Germline lookup yields CDR1 MDHEN and CDR2 SYDVKM. This CDR3 region has 17 residues. DNA of the CDR3: TGTGCCAGCAGTCCCCCCGAGACAGGGCTGAAATTCTACGAGCAGTACTTC. This encodes CASSPPETGLKFYEQYF. Full variable domain (outside the CDR3, taken from reference TRBV28 and TRBJ2-7): DVKVTQSSRYLVKRTGEKVFLECVQDMDHENMFWYRQDPGLGLRLIYFSYDVKMKEKGDIPEGYSVSREKKERFSLILESASTNQTSMYLCASSPPETGLKFYEQYFGPGTRLTVT.

The chain recombines TRBV10-3 with TRBJ2-7; 8 bases are shared with TRBD2. Trimming removed 10 bases from V and 3 bases from J; junction bases left unmatched: 17. CDR3 size: 16 residues. Germline values: CDR1 ENHRY, CDR2 SYGVKD. CDR3 sequence: CASWGSRGGNNYEQYF. CDR3 nucleotides: TGTGCCAGCTGGGGTTCCCGCGGGGGGAACAACTACGAGCAGTACTTC.

This clone appeared once. This chain uses TRBV28 with TRBJ2-3; D may be TRBD2 (6 bases). Between the trimmed V and J ends, which lost 5 bases and 2 bases, there was a span of 17 bases. Germline V lookup: CDR1 MDHEN, CDR2 SYDVKM. The CDR3 sequence is 16 residues long. Written as DNA, the CDR3 is TGTGCCAGCAGTGGGAGAGGGAGGAGATACACAGATACGCAGTATTTT. This gives the protein CASSGRGRRYTDTQYF. The entire variable domain, with the rest obtained from reference TRBV28 and TRBJ2-3, is as follows: DVKVTQSSRYLVKRTGEKVFLECVQDMDHENMFWYRQDPGLGLRLIYFSYDVKMKEKGDIPEGYSVSREKKERFSLILESASTNQTSMYLCASSGRGRRYTDTQYFGPGTRLTVL.

The chain carries TRBV30 and TRBJ1-2, with TRBD1 as a possible D gene (5 bases). Trimming took 2 bases from V and 4 from J, leaving 17 bases between them. The germline CDR1 and CDR2 sequences are GTSNPN and SVGIG (reference sequence). The CDR3 totals 15 residues. The CDR3 bases are TGTGCCTGGAGTCGCCCCAGGGAACGGGTCTATGGCTACACCTTC. Protein product: CAWSRPRERVYGYTF.

In its sample, this clone was seen once. The V gene is TRBV7-8, the J gene TRBJ1-5, with D perhaps matching TRBD1 (5 bases). The germline V gene encodes CDR1 SGHVS and CDR2 FQNEAQ. Trimming took 5 bases from V and 0 from J, leaving 11 bases between them. The CDR3 length is 15 residues. CDR3 residues: CASSKQANSNQPQHF. The CDR3 DNA reads TGTGCCAGCAGCAAACAGGCGAATAGCAATCAGCCCCAGCATTTT.

This chain connects TRBV5-1 to TRBJ2-5; D gene uncertain. Germline-derived CDR1 and CDR2 are SGHRS and YFSETQ. The CDR3 loop spans 13 amino acids. V lost 1 base, J lost 3 bases, and 7 bases lay in between. The CDR3 spells CASSLSGKETQYF. Written as DNA, the CDR3 is TGCGCCAGCAGCTTGTCAGGAAAAGAGACCCAGTACTTC.

The rearrangement uses TRBV29-1 and TRBJ2-3; the D gene is possibly TRBD2 (6 bases). The germline CDR1 and CDR2 sequences are SQVTM and ANQGSEA. This CDR3 contains 17 residues. Trimming cost V 7 bases and J 4 bases, with 27 bases left between them. As DNA, the CDR3 is TGCAGCGCCCTCCTCAAGACTAGGGACCCCCAACCAGATACGCAGTATTTT. It is translated as CSALLKTRDPQPDTQYF.

The chain links TRBV21-1 to TRBJ1-2; the D call TRBD1 from the table was never checked on the DNA. TRBV21-1 is tagged as a pseudogene. The CDR3 runs to 15 residues. The CDR3 here is CASSLVGQGGYGYTF. Written as DNA, the CDR3 is TGTGCCAGCAGCCTGGTGGGCCAAGGGGGTTATGGCTACACCTTC.